This is a list of T cell receptor beta chains from one sample in a study of blood T cells in healthy people across ages. From the 5' RACE reads, TCRdb called clonotypes with MiXCR, one entry per CDR3 protein. The sample holds about 1.5 million distinct CDR3 sequences, about 45% seen once. The sample consisted of blood. The receptors were sampled from a woman in her late teens or twenties in good health. The CDR3 runs from the conserved cysteine through the conserved F or W. Each record gives: clone size, V gene, CDR3 length, D gene, CDR3 protein. A D gene is named only where the DNA matches it firmly. Expanded clones get a size class; other rows say once, few or many, or leave the size out.

-	TRBV5-1	16	TRBD2	CASSYFGLAAQDTQYF
-	TRBV27	14	-	CASSFSPRVETQYF
once	TRBV29-1	13	-	CSGNEGFDTEAFF
-	TRBV5-1	14	-	CASSPPDGIDTQYF
-	TRBV12-3/TRBV12-4	13	-	CASSVATRSPLHF
few	TRBV2	14	-	CASFGLVWGETQYF
few	TRBV4-3	17	-	CASSQDSWYTTNEKLFF
few	TRBV20-1	13	-	CSASGPSGDTQYF
-	TRBV29-1	10	-	CSVSGETQYF
many	TRBV6-2/TRBV6-3	16	-	CASLRDLHSGANVLTF
once	TRBV3-1	17	-	CASSQDFGELANYSYTF
-	TRBV7-2	15	TRBD1	CASSLRRTGPNEQYF
few	TRBV24-1	13	-	CATSDALDNEQFF
-	TRBV25-1	15	-	CATSRGGSSTDTQYF
few	TRBV6-2/TRBV6-3	12	-	CASSYDDQPQHF
-	TRBV23-1	15	TRBD1	CASSQPGQGVDEQFF
-	TRBV2	16	-	CASSVNDPGTNEKLFF
few	TRBV7-9	14	TRBD2	CASSPKRLAGRQFF
-	TRBV10-3	14	-	CAISPQGSYYGYTF
-	TRBV6-5	14	-	CASSYSQRNYGYTF
-	TRBV6-6	14	-	CASSSQGIGETQYF
-	TRBV9	15	TRBD1	CASSVDTGDRDEQYF
few	TRBV6-2/TRBV6-3	15	TRBD2	CASTSGTSGSYEQYF
few	TRBV7-9	13	-	CASSSGQKEGYTF
few	TRBV6-6	14	-	CASSYRQNSNEQFF
-	TRBV29-1	14	TRBD2	CSVGGLAGRDEQFF
-	TRBV6-2/TRBV6-3	15	-	CASSYGEPATYGYTF
-	TRBV7-3	19	-	CASSHWVSGGDSLNYGYTF
-	TRBV15	15	-	CATSRDYTSTDTQYF
few	TRBV3-1	15	TRBD1	CASSQRQGRPDTQYF
-	TRBV7-8	15	-	CASSSWRGRIETQYF
few	TRBV4-3	15	-	CASSQEGMAGYGYTF
few	TRBV20-1	15	TRBD2	CSARAGTRSTDTQYF
-	TRBV6-2/TRBV6-3	14	TRBD1	CASSYSNRGQPQHF
-	TRBV10-2	13	TRBD1	CASGTGIINEQFF
-	TRBV6-5	16	-	CASSYSRRSSGNTIYF
-	TRBV5-1	14	TRBD2	CASRRTSATDTQYF
few	TRBV29-1	12	-	CSVALGGYGYTF
-	TRBV20-1	14	-	CSARDGGPYNEQFF
-	TRBV30	13	TRBD2	CAHTSPGGYEQYF
few	TRBV7-8	15	-	CASSFSRSQNYGYTF
once	TRBV7-9	16	-	CASSLGGSGSNQPQHF
-	TRBV4-2	14	TRBD1	CASSQTGGRDTQYF
-	TRBV28	16	-	CASSSGQSQTNEKLFF
many	TRBV2	14	-	CASSEEGGLQPQHF
-	TRBV6-6	11	-	CASSYTPPQHF
-	TRBV4-3	18	TRBD2	CASSQVGLAGRSYNEQFF
-	TRBV9	15	TRBD2	CASSVSPGGSYEQYF
-	TRBV7-2	13	-	CASSWGDVYEQYF
-	TRBV28	16	TRBD2	CTSSPIKREWTDTQYF
few	TRBV11-2	15	-	CASRPLTGDNYGYTF
-	TRBV7-9	12	-	CASSVSRGGAFF
few	TRBV7-2	12	-	CASSWGFETQYF
few	TRBV12-3/TRBV12-4	14	-	CASSLGWSEGGAFF